This T cell receptor beta chain was recorded in a study of blood T cells in healthy people across ages. A second PCR, run for about 7 to 11 cycles, used a sample-barcoded 5' primer plus a J-beta primer mix. TCRdb analysed the 5' RACE reads with MiXCR anew, one entry per CDR3 protein. The data hold 650,000 to 950,000 distinct CDR3 sequences, with around 42% observed a single time. The table lists this clonotype with a count of one. This receptor was identified in a man aged 60 to 69 in good health. Sequencing was performed on blood.

CDR3 region: CASSLSNNEQFF. CDR3 in DNA: TGTGCCAGCAGCTTGTCGAACAATGAGCAGTTCTTC. This chain uses TRBV7-2 with TRBJ2-1, with D unresolved. The CDR3 runs to 12 residues. Germline assignment: CDR1 SGHTA and CDR2 FQGNSA. Trimming took 3 bases from V and 5 from J, leaving 5 bases between them. The full variable domain, with the rest looked up from reference TRBV7-2 and TRBJ2-1, is GAGVSQSPSNKVTEKGKDVELRCDPISGHTALYWYRQSLGQGLEFLIYFQGNSAPDKSGLPSDRFSAERTGGSVSTLTIQRTQQEDSAVYLCASSLSNNEQFFGPGTRLTVL.